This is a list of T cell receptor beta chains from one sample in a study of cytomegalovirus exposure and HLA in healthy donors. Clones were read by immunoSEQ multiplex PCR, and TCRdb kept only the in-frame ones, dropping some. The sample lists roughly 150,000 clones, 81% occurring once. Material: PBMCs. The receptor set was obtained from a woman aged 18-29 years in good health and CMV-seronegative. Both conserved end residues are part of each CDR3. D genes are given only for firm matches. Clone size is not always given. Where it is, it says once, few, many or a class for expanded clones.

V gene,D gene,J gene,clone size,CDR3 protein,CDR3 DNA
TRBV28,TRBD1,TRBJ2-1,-,CASSEGQHYNEQFF,TGTGCCAGCAGCGAGGGACAGCACTACAATGAGCAGTTCTTC
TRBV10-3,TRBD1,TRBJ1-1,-,CASRQGAGTEAFF,TGTGCCAGTCGACAGGGGGCTGGGACTGAAGCTTTCTTT
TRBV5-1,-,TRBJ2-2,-,CASSLALGGSTGELFF,TGCGCCAGCAGCTTGGCCTTGGGGGGATCGACCGGGGAGCTGTTTTTT
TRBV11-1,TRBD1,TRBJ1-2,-,CASSPGQGSNYGYTF,TGTGCCAGCAGCCCCGGACAGGGGAGTAACTATGGCTACACCTTC
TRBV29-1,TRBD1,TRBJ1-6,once,CSVKTTGVDNSPLHF,TGCAGCGTCAAGACGACAGGGGTGGATAATTCACCCCTCCACTTT
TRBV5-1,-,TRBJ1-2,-,CASSFRGVTQEIYGYTF,TGCGCCAGCAGCTTCCGTGGAGTAACACAGGAGATCTATGGCTACACCTTC
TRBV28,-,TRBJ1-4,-,CASTPTRQANGKLFF,TGTGCCAGCACCCCGACACGACAGGCGAATGGAAAACTGTTTTTT
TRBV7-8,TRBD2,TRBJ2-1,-,CASSLGAAGDPFF,TGTGCCAGCAGCTTAGGAGCGGCGGGGGATCCGTTCTTC
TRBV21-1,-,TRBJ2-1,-,CASSSPGGTRYNEQFF,TGTGCCAGCAGCTCCCCGGGGGGGACACGGTACAATGAGCAGTTCTTC
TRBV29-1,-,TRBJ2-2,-,CSGSEAGELFF,TGCAGCGGGAGCGAAGCCGGGGAGCTGTTTTTT
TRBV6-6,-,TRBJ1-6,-,CASSYSNGDSPLHF,TGTGCCAGCAGTTACTCGAACGGGGATTCACCCCTCCACTTT
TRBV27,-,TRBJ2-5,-,CASSPRGDQETQYF,TGTGCCAGCAGTCCCCGGGGAGACCAAGAGACCCAGTACTTC
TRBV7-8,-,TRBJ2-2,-,CASSFETYRVGGELFF,TGTGCCAGCAGCTTCGAGACATACAGGGTCGGCGGGGAGCTGTTTTTT
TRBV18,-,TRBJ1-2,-,CASSPSLDRNYGYTF,TGTGCCAGCTCACCTTCACTGGACAGAAACTATGGCTACACCTTC
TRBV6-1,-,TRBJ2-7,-,CASSGGLGEQYF,TGTGCCAGCAGTGGAGGGCTGGGCGAGCAGTACTTC
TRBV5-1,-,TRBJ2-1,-,CASSLGQGGNEQFF,TGCGCCAGCAGCTTGGGACAAGGGGGCAATGAGCAGTTCTTC